This T cell receptor (beta chain) was sequenced during a study of shared clonotypes between healthy human individuals. Naive CD8 cells were CD45RO-negative, positively selected for CCR7, excluding terminally differentiated effector memory CD45RA+ cells. Some clones are missing from TCRdb's copy, which holds only in-frame ones; the method was immunoSEQ multiplex PCR. The repertoire includes about 2,200,000 clones, just over 90% of them detected once, and about 1.5% sits in the top ten. Unmatched junction bases numbered 4, after V lost 4 bases and J lost 1 base. The CDR3 covers 15 residues. Per the germline V gene, CDR1 is SGDLS and CDR2 is YYNGEE.

Sequenced: naive CD8+ T cells from PBMCs. This chain links TRBV9 with TRBJ2-3, with 9 nucleotides matching TRBD2. The TCR was taken from a man aged 18 to 30 in good health. Some clones in this sample may be carry-over from other donors' samples. CDR3 sequence reads: CASSPGLARTDTQYF. The CDR3 DNA follows: TGTGCCAGCAGCCCAGGACTAGCGCGCACAGATACGCAGTATTTT. The variable domain in full, with the rest retrieved from reference TRBV9 and TRBJ2-3, is DSGVTQTPKHLITATGQRVTLRCSPRSGDLSVYWYQQSLDQGLQFLIQYYNGEERAKGNILERFSAQQFPDLHSELNLSSLELGDSALYFCASSPGLARTDTQYFGPGTRLTVL.